The 14 T cell receptor beta chains reported below all come from one sample, sequenced in a study of T cell repertoires in chronic hepatitis B. Sequenced by immunoSEQ multiplex PCR; TCRdb stores in-frame clones only, minus some. The profile shows 500 to 550 clones, roughly 83% of them singletons. The sample taken for sequencing was total CD8+ T cells from PBMCs. The receptors shown here come from a human donor with chronic hepatitis B virus infection.

The chain combines TRBV5-4 with TRBJ2-1, with 13 positions matching TRBD2. Trimming at V came to 4 bases and at J to 10 bases, leaving 8 bases not matched to a gene. This CDR3 contains 15 residues. Germline assignment: CDR1 SGHNT and CDR2 YYREEE (reference sequence). CDR3 protein: CASSPGTSGAGEQFF. CDR3 sequence (DNA): TGTGCCAGCAGCCCAGGGACTAGCGGGGCGGGGGAGCAGTTCTTC.

This rearrangement joins TRBV9 to TRBJ1-2; 10 positions match TRBD1. Germline loops: CDR1 SGDLS, CDR2 YYNGEE. The CDR3 loop spans 13 amino acids. V gave up 3 bases and J gave up 8 bases; unmatched junction bases: 4. The CDR3 sequence: CASSGQGAGGYTF. DNA of the CDR3: TGTGCCAGCAGCGGACAGGGGGCAGGGGGCTACACCTTC. Using reference TRBV9 and TRBJ1-2 for the parts outside the CDR3, the full variable domain is DSGVTQTPKHLITATGQRVTLRCSPRSGDLSVYWYQQSLDQGLQFLIQYYNGEERAKGNILERFSAQQFPDLHSELNLSSLELGDSALYFCASSGQGAGGYTFGSGTRLTVV.

This chain joins TRBV28 and TRBJ1-3, with D tentatively TRBD1 (6 bases). The CDR3 sequence is 15 residues long. V lost 2 bases, J lost 1 base, and 9 bases lay in between. In germline, CDR1 is MDHEN, CDR2 SYDVKM. The CDR3 nucleotides are TGTGCCAGCAGTTTAAGAGGGGGGTCTGGAAACACCATATATTTT. Translated, it gives CASSLRGGSGNTIYF.

This chain joins TRBV27 and TRBJ1-1; D not certain. In germline, CDR1 is MNHEY, CDR2 SMNVEV (reference sequence). V lost 5 bases and J 1 base, leaving 8 bases between the germline ends. The CDR3 runs 13 residues. In DNA, the CDR3 is TGTGCCAGCAGTGTAACAGCGAACACTGAAGCTTTCTTT. This encodes CASSVTANTEAFF.

This rearrangement joins TRBV4-1 to TRBJ2-6; no clear D gene. The V gene lost 1 base and the J gene lost 3 bases, with 4 bases spanning the gap. Germline V gene sequence: CDR1 MGHRA, CDR2 YSYEKL. CDR3 size: 14 residues. CDR3 coding DNA: TGCGCCAGCAGCCAAGGGTATGGGGCCAACGTCCTGACTTTC. Amino acid sequence: CASSQGYGANVLTF.

V gene TRBV4-1 combines with J gene TRBJ2-2; D might be TRBD1 or TRBD2, each matching 5 bases. The germline V gene has CDR1 MGHRA and CDR2 YSYEKL. The V end lost 0 bases, the J end lost 1 base, and 9 bases lay between the germline ends. The CDR3 has 16 amino acids. CDR3: CASSQEEGLNTGELFF. The CDR3 region has the DNA TGCGCCAGCAGCCAAGAAGAGGGGTTGAACACCGGGGAGCTGTTTTTT.

The chain uses TRBV4-3 and TRBJ2-3; 14 positions match TRBD2. Germline assignment: CDR1 LGHNA and CDR2 YSLEER. This CDR3 contains 19 residues. The V and J ends lost 2 bases and 3 bases, in that order; junction bases with no gene match: 10. CDR3 sequence: CASSQRTGLAGGETDTQYF. The CDR3, as DNA: TGCGCCAGCAGCCAAAGGACAGGACTAGCGGGGGGCGAAACAGATACGCAGTATTTT.

Only one count was recorded for this clone. The chain joins TRBV7-8 to TRBJ2-7, with D hard to call. Trimming took 5 bases from V and 3 from J, leaving 8 bases between them. Per germline, CDR1 SGHVS and CDR2 FQNEAQ. This CDR3 has 12 residues. The CDR3 spells CASSGEYYEQYV. Here the CDR3 DNA reads TGTGCCAGCAGCGGAGAATACTACGAGCAGTACGTC.

The chain employs TRBV14 and TRBJ1-5; D is unclear. Germline assignment: CDR1 SGHDN and CDR2 FVKESK. With 1 base removed from V and 1 base from J, the gap between germline ends came to 5 bases. The CDR3 loop spans 14 amino acids. The chain's CDR3 is CASSQAGSNQPQHF. The DNA for the CDR3 is TGTGCCAGCAGCCAAGCGGGGAGCAATCAGCCCCAGCATTTT.

The genes are TRBV30 and TRBJ2-7; D unresolved. Germline V gives CDR1 GTSNPN, CDR2 SVGIG (reference sequence). CDR3 length: 11 residues. Trimming cost V 2 bases and J 4 bases, with 6 bases left between them. Written as DNA, the CDR3 is TGTGCCTGGAGTAGGGATTACGAGCAGTACTTC. Residues: CAWSRDYEQYF.

The J gene is TRBJ2-5, the V gene TRBV9, with TRBD1 identical over 7 bases. The CDR3 extends over 14 amino acids. V trimming: 2 bases; J trimming: 2 bases; junction bases outside the gene matches: 3. Germline CDR1 and CDR2: SGDLS and YYNGEE. The CDR3 reads CASSVAGGQETQYF. Written as DNA, the CDR3 is TGTGCCAGCAGCGTTGCAGGGGGACAAGAGACCCAGTACTTC.

The chain is built from TRBV19 and TRBJ1-2; D not certain. The CDR3 extends over 11 amino acids. Germline-derived CDR1 and CDR2 are LNHDA and SQIVND (reference sequence). The germline V and J ends were trimmed by 5 bases and 6 bases, with 7 bases remaining between them. The CDR3 spells CASSLPNGYTF. The CDR3 DNA sequence: TGTGCCAGTAGTCTACCCAATGGCTACACCTTC.

Worth noting for this clone: The junction shows a germline mismatch at one end, possibly a read error. The chain combines TRBV19 with TRBJ1-4; maybe TRBD1 (6 bases). Germline CDR1 LNHDA, CDR2 SQIVND (reference sequence). The CDR3 consists of 12 residues. CDR3 nucleotide sequence: TGTGCCAGTAGTCCTCAAGCCGGGACACCGCTTTTT. Protein sequence: CASSPQAGTPLF.

This sequence joins TRBV6-4 and TRBJ2-1, with TRBD2 matching over 11 bases. CDR1 and CDR2 (germline): MRHNA, SNTAGT. Unmatched junction bases numbered 1, after V lost 0 bases and J lost 6 bases. The CDR3 has 15 residues. The CDR3 nucleotides are TGTGCCAGCAGTGACTCTAGCGGGGGGGCCAATGAGCAGTTCTTC. Encoded protein: CASSDSSGGANEQFF.